The T cell receptor beta chain described here comes from a study of CD8+CD57+ T cells in acquired aplastic anemia. General study points: Roughly 30 CD8+ CDR3 sequences occurred in both the patients and the controls.

This clonotype was seen more than once but under ten times. No antigen is known for it. The authors sequenced patients whose flow cytometry had shown CD8+CD57+ cell expansion. TCR beta VDJ and CDR3 profiles were obtained from a genomic DNA template. MiXCR, applied by TCRdb to the reads, yields one record per CDR3 protein. The repertoire holds hundreds of thousands of distinct CDR3 sequences, with more than 25% as singletons. The germline V gene encodes CDR1 GTSNPN and CDR2 SVGIG (reference sequence). There are 12 residues in the CDR3. Trimming stripped 4 bases from V and 6 bases from J, with 13 bases between.

The receptor comes from a human donor with aplastic anemia. The material sequenced was sorted CD4+, CD8+, or CD8+CD57+ T cells (not recorded which) from PBMCs. The rearrangement links TRBV30 to TRBJ2-7, with a possible D match to TRBD2 (6 bases). CDR3 in amino acids: CAWKGLSAEQYF. CDR3 nucleotides: TGTGCCTGGAAAGGACTAAGCGCCGAGCAGTACTTC. Using reference TRBV30 and TRBJ2-7 for the parts outside the CDR3, the full variable domain is SQTIHQWPATLVQPVGSPLSLECTVEGTSNPNLYWYRQAAGRGLQLLFYSVGIGQISSEVPQNLSASRPQDRQFILSSKKLLLSDSGFYLCAWKGLSAEQYFGPGTRLTVT.